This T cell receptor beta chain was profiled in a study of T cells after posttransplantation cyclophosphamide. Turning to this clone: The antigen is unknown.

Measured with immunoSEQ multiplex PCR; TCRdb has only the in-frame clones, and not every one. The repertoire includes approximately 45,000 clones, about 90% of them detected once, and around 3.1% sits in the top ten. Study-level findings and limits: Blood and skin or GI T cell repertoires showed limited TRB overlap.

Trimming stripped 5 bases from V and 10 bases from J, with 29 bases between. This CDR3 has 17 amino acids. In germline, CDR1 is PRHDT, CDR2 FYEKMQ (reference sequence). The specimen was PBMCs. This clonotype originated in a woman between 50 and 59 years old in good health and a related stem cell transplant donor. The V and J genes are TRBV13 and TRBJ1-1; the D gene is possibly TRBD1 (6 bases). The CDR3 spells CASSLRKSTGYIESAFF. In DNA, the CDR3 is TGTGCCAGCAGCCTACGAAAAAGTACAGGGTACATCGAATCAGCTTTCTTT.